Listed here are 17 T cell receptor beta chains from one sample, sequenced in a study of blood T cell repertoires in COVID-19. The assay was immunoSEQ multiplex PCR, and TCRdb's table has in-frame clones only and misses some. The sample lists roughly 250,000 clones, 80% to 95% occurring once. The source material was PBMCs or T cells enriched from blood (not recorded which). These receptors were obtained from a woman under 30 who had recovered from COVID-19.

CDR3 sequence (DNA): TGTGCCAGTAGCCCCGCGACACATTCACCCCTCCACTTT. It translates to CASSPATHSPLHF. The rearrangement links TRBV19 to TRBJ1-6; unclear D gene. CDR1 and CDR2 (germline): LNHDA, SQIVND (reference sequence). The CDR3 runs 13 residues. V was clipped by 6 bases and J by 8 bases, with 11 bases between them. Full variable domain (outside the CDR3, taken from reference TRBV19 and TRBJ1-6): DGGITQSPKYLFRKEGQNVTLSCEQNLNHDAMYWYRQDPGQGLRLIYYSQIVNDFQKGDIAEGYSVSREKKESFPLTVTSAQKNPTAFYLCASSPATHSPLHFGNGTRLTVT.

This clone was counted once. The chain has TRBV15 and TRBJ2-7, with D possibly TRBD2 on 6 matching bases. Germline CDR1 reads LNHNV; CDR2 reads YYDKDF (reference sequence). This CDR3 region has 15 residues. Trimming left V 0 bases short and J 2 bases short, with 11 bases between. The CDR3 DNA is TGTGCCACCAGCAGAGAAGGTGGCGGGACCTACGAGCAGTACTTC. Residues: CATSREGGGTYEQYF.

The chain is built from TRBV19 and TRBJ1-2, with 7 bases identical to TRBD1. The germline V gene has CDR1 LNHDA and CDR2 SQIVND (reference sequence). V was clipped by 5 bases and J by 1 base; unmatched bases: 16. The CDR3 covers 18 residues. The CDR3, as DNA: TGTGCCAGTAGTCTTTCTTCCGGGACAGCAGCTCTTAACTATGGCTACACCTTC. Protein sequence: CASSLSSGTAALNYGYTF.

This clone has a handful of counts. Other DNA sequences in the sample encode the same CDR3. The V gene is TRBV27, the J gene TRBJ2-7; no definite D call. Germline V gene sequence: CDR1 MNHEY, CDR2 SMNVEV (reference sequence). The ends were cut back, 2 bases at V and 6 bases at J, with 5 bases in the middle. CDR3 length equals 11 residues. The CDR3 DNA is TGTGCCAGCAGTTTACTAGGCGAGCAGTACTTC. This translates into CASSLLGEQYF.

This clone was seen a single time. The J gene is TRBJ1-3, the V gene TRBV3-1 (or the pseudogene TRBV3-2); D might be TRBD1 (5 bases). This CDR3 contains 15 residues. In germline, CDR1 is LGHDT, CDR2 YNNKEL (reference sequence). V was cut by 4 bases and J by 4 bases, with 14 bases left in between. CDR3 in amino acids: CASSLVGTIGNTIYF. CDR3 nucleotide sequence: TGTGCCAGCAGCCTAGTAGGGACTATCGGAAACACCATATATTTT.

The chain employs TRBV9 and TRBJ2-1, with 12 bases matching TRBD1. Per germline, CDR1 SGDLS and CDR2 YYNGEE. V lost 4 bases, J lost 9 bases, and 8 bases stayed unmatched. The CDR3 covers 15 residues. CDR3 sequence (DNA): TGTGCCAGCAGCATCCGGGACAGGGGGCTCGGTGAGCAGTTCTTC. Amino acid sequence: CASSIRDRGLGEQFF.

This chain joins TRBV29-1 and TRBJ2-2, with TRBD2 matching over 10 bases. V shed 3 bases, J shed 4 bases, and the junction held 20 bases outside the gene matches. The CDR3 is made up of 20 amino acids. Looked up from germline, CDR1 is SQVTM and CDR2 is ANQGSEA. The CDR3 nucleotides read TGCAGCGTTGACTGTGGGGTGCGGACTAGCGGCGCGGGGCCCACCGGGGAGCTGTTTTTT. The encoded protein is CSVDCGVRTSGAGPTGELFF.

The rearrangement joins TRBV6-5 to TRBJ1-2, with D tentatively TRBD1 (6 bases). Germline loops: CDR1 MNHEY, CDR2 SVGAGI. V lost 4 bases, J lost 4 bases, and 16 bases lay in between. The CDR3 sequence is 15 residues long. CDR3 amino acids: CASSSETGASYGYTF. The CDR3 bases are TGTGCCAGCAGTTCCGAGACAGGAGCTTCCTATGGCTACACCTTC.

J is TRBJ1-5 and V is TRBV12-3 or TRBV12-4; possibly TRBD1 for D (5 bases). The V end lost 6 bases, the J end lost 4 bases, and 10 bases lay between the germline ends. The CDR3 loop spans 13 amino acids. The CDR3 here is CASSRRQNQPQHF. In DNA, the CDR3 is TGTGCCAGCAGCAGACGACAGAATCAGCCCCAGCATTTT.

The gene calls are TRBV2 and TRBJ1-3; 8 bases fit TRBD1. V lost 7 bases and J lost 0; bases outside the gene matches: 8. Germline CDR1 is SNHLY and CDR2 is FYNNEI. This CDR3 comprises 16 residues. The CDR3, as DNA: TGTGCCAGCACCGCCACAGGGGGAAGCTCTGGAAACACCATATATTTT. Translating gives CASTATGGSSGNTIYF.

The chain uses TRBV5-1 and TRBJ1-4; a possible D gene is TRBD1 (5 bases). Germline V gives CDR1 SGHRS, CDR2 YFSETQ. The V and J ends lost 1 base and 8 bases respectively, with 9 bases between them. The CDR3 length is 13 residues. The CDR3 here is CASSLTGGEKLFF. In DNA form, the CDR3 reads TGCGCCAGCAGCTTGACAGGAGGGGAAAAACTGTTTTTT.

The rearrangement links TRBV6-5 to TRBJ2-1; D perhaps matches TRBD1 (5 bases). The CDR3 consists of 13 residues. From germline, CDR1 is MNHEY and CDR2 SVGAGI. The ends were cut back, 6 bases at V and 12 bases at J, with 18 bases in the middle. CDR3 loop: CASRSTVSWAQFF. In DNA form, the CDR3 reads TGTGCCAGCAGGTCGACAGTTTCCTGGGCGCAGTTCTTC.

The CDR3 loop is CASSPDRGRLREKLFF. Written as DNA, the CDR3 is TGTGCCAGCAGTCCGGACAGAGGAAGGTTACGTGAAAAACTGTTTTTT. The chain joins TRBV28 to TRBJ1-4; a possible D gene is TRBD1 (6 bases). Germline lookup yields CDR1 MDHEN and CDR2 SYDVKM. CDR3 length equals 16 residues. V was trimmed by 5 bases and J by 7 bases, leaving 20 bases between them. Together with reference TRBV28 and TRBJ1-4, the CDR3 gives the full variable domain: DVKVTQSSRYLVKRTGEKVFLECVQDMDHENMFWYRQDPGLGLRLIYFSYDVKMKEKGDIPEGYSVSREKKERFSLILESASTNQTSMYLCASSPDRGRLREKLFFGSGTQLSVL.

J is TRBJ1-2 and V is TRBV5-4, with 7 bases matching TRBD1. The CDR3 loop spans 14 amino acids. The V gene's germline CDR1 is SGHNT and CDR2 YYREEE (reference sequence). J lost 5 bases, V lost 0 bases, and 4 bases had no gene match. The CDR3 protein is CASSLVGGDYGYTF. The CDR3 bases are TGTGCCAGCAGCTTGGTAGGGGGCGATTATGGCTACACCTTC.

This clone was seen only once. This chain joins TRBV20-1 and TRBJ2-7; D is uncertain. The V gene lost 6 bases and the J gene lost 6 bases, with 9 bases spanning the gap. Germline CDR1 and CDR2: DFQATT and SNEGSKA (reference sequence). This CDR3 has 10 amino acids. CDR3 loop: CSAASGEQYF. The CDR3 DNA is TGCAGTGCCGCCTCGGGCGAGCAGTACTTC.

This chain uses TRBV29-1 with TRBJ1-2, with TRBD1 identical over 7 bases. After removal of 6 bases from V and 3 bases from J, the junction contained 1 base not matched to a gene. The CDR3 runs 11 residues. Germline V gene data show CDR1 as SQVTM and CDR2 as ANQGSEA. CDR3 amino acids: CSVDRDYGYTF. The CDR3 nucleotides are TGCAGCGTCGACAGGGACTATGGCTACACCTTC.

The chain recombines TRBV9 with TRBJ2-1, with a tentative D call TRBD2 (5 bases). The CDR3 sequence is 16 residues long. Germline V lookup: CDR1 SGDLS, CDR2 YYNGEE. V lost 2 bases to trimming and J lost 4 bases, with 16 bases between them. CDR3 bases: TGTGCCAGCAGCGTCCCTCAGAGCGGAAGATACAATGAGCAGTTCTTC. It codes for CASSVPQSGRYNEQFF.